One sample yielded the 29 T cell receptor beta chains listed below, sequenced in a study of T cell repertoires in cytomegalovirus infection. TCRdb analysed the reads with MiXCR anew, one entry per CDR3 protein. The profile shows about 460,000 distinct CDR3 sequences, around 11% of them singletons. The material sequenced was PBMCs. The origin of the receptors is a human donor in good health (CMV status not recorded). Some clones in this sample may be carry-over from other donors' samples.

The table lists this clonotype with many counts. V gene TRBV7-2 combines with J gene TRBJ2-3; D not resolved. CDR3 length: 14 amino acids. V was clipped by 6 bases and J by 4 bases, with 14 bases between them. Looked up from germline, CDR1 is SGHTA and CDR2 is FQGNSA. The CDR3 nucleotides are TGTGCCAGCAGGAGAAGTTTGATGGCAGATACGCAGTATTTT. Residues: CASRRSLMADTQYF.

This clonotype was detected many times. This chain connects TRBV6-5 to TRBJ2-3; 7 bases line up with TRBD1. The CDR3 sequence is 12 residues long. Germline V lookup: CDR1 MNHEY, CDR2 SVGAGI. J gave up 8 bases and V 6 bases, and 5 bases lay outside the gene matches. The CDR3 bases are TGTGCCAGCAGGCGACAGGGTTTTACGCAGTATTTT. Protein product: CASRRQGFTQYF.

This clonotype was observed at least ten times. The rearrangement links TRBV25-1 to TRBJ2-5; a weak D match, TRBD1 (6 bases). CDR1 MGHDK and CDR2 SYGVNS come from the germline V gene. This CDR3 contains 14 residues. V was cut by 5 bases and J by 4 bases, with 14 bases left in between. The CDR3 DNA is TGTGCCAGCAGTCTGTCTGAGACAGGAGAGACCCAGTACTTC. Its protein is CASSLSETGETQYF.

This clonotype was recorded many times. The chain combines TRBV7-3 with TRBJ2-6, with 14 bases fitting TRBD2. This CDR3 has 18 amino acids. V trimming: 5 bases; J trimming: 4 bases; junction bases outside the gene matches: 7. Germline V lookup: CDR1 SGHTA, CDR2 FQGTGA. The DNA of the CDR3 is TGTGCCAGCAGCGTCGGGACTAGCGGGAGATCCGGGGCCAACGTCCTGACTTTC. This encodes CASSVGTSGRSGANVLTF.

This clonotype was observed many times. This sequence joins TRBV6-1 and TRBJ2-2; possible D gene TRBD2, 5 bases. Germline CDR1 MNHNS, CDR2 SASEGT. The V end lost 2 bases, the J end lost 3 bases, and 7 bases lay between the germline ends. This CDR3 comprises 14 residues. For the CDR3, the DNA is TGTGCCAGCAGTGAATCGGGGTACACCGGGGAGCTGTTTTTT. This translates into CASSESGYTGELFF.

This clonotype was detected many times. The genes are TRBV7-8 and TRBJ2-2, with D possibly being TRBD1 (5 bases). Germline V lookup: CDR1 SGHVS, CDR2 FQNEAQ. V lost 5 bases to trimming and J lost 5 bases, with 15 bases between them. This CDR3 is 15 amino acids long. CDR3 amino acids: CASSREAKGTGELFF. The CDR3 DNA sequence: TGTGCCAGCAGCAGAGAGGCGAAGGGGACCGGGGAGCTGTTTTTT. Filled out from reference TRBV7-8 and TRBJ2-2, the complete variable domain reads GAGVSQSPRYKVAKRGQDVALRCDPISGHVSLFWYQQALGQGPEFLTYFQNEAQLDKSGLPSDRFFAERPEGSVSTLKIQRTQQEDSAVYLCASSREAKGTGELFFGEGSRLTVL.

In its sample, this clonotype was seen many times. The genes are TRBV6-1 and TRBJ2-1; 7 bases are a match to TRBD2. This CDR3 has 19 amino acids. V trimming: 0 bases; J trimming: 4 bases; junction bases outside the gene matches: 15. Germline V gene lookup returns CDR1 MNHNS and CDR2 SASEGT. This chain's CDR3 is CASSEALDSGPQPYNEQFF. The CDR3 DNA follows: TGTGCCAGCAGTGAAGCGCTTGATAGCGGGCCACAACCATACAATGAGCAGTTCTTC.

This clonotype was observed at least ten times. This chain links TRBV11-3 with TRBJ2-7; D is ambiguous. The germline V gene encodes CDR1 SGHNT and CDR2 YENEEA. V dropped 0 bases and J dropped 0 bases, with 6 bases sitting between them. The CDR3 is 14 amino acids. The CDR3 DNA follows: TGTGCCAGCAGCTTAGATAGAAGCTCCTACGAGCAGTACTTC. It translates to CASSLDRSSYEQYF.

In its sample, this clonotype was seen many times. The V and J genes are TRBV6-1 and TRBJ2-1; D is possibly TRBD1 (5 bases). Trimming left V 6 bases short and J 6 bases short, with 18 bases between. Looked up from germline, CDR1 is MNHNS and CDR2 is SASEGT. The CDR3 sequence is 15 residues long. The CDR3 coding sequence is TGTGCCAGCAGCCTGGACAACGTGAGAGGCAATGAGCAGTTCTTC. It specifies CASSLDNVRGNEQFF.

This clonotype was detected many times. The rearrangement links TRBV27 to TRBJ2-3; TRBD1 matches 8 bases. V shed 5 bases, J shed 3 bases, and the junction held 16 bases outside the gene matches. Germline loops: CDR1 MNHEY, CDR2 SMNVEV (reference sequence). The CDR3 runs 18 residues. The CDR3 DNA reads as TGTGCCAGCAGTCCATACCCGAGGACAGGGAGTCCAACAGATACGCAGTATTTT. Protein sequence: CASSPYPRTGSPTDTQYF.

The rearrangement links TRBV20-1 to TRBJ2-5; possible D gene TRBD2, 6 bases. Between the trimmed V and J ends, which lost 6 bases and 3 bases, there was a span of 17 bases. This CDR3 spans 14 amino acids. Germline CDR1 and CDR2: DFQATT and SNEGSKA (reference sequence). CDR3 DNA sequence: TGCAGTGCCAGTAGGGGTGCGGGGAAAGAGACCCAGTACTTC. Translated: CSASRGAGKETQYF.

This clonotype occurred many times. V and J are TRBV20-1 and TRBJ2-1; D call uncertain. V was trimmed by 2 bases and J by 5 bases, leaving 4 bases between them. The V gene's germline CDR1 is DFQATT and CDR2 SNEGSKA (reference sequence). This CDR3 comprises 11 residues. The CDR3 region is CSARRDNEQFF. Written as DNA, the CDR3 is TGCAGTGCTAGACGGGACAATGAGCAGTTCTTC.

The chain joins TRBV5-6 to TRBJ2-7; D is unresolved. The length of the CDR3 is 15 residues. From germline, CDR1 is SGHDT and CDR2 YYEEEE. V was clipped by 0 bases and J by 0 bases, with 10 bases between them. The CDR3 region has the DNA TGTGCCAGCAGCTTGGGACCCGCGAGCTCCTACGAGCAGTACTTC. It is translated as CASSLGPASSYEQYF.

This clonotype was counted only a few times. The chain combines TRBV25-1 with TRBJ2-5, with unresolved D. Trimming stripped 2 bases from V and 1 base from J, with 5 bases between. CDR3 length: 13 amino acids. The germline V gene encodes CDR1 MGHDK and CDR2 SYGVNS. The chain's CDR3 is CASSENTQETQYF. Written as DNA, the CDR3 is TGTGCCAGCAGTGAAAACACCCAAGAGACCCAGTACTTC.

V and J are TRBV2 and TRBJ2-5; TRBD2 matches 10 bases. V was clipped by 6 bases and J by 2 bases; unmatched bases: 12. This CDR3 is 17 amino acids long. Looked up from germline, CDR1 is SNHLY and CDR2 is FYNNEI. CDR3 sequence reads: CASRRAGTSDPQETQYF. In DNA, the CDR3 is TGTGCCAGCAGGAGGGCTGGGACTAGCGACCCACAAGAGACCCAGTACTTC.

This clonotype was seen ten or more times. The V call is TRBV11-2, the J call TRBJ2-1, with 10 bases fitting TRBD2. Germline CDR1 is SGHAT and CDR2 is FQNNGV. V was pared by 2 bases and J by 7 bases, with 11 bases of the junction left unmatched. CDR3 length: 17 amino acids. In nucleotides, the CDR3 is TGTGCCAGCAGCTTACGTAGCGGGGGGAGTAGGGGTAATGAGCAGTTCTTC. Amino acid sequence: CASSLRSGGSRGNEQFF. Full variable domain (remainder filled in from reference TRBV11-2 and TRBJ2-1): EAGVAQSPRYKIIEKRQSVAFWCNPISGHATLYWYQQILGQGPKLLIQFQNNGVVDDSQLPKDRFSAERLKGVDSTLKIQPAKLEDSAVYLCASSLRSGGSRGNEQFFGPGTRLTVL.

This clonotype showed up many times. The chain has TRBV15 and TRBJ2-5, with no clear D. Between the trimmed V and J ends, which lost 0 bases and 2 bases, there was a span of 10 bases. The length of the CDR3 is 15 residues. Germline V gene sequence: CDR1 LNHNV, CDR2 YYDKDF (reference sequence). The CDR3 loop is CATSRDRLVQETQYF. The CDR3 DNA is TGTGCCACCAGCAGAGATCGATTAGTACAAGAGACCCAGTACTTC.

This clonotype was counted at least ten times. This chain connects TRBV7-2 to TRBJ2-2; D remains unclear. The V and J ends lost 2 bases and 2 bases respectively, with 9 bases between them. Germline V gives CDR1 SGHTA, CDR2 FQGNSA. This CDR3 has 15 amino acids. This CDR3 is CASSLMRRNTGELFF. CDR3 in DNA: TGTGCCAGCAGCTTAATGCGGCGCAACACCGGGGAGCTGTTTTTT.

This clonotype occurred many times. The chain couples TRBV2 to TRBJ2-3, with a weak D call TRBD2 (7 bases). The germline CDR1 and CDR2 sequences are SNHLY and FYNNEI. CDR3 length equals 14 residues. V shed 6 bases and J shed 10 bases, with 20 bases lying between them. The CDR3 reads CASRSGTITNSQYF. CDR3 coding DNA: TGTGCCAGCAGGAGCGGGACAATCACAAACTCGCAGTATTTT.

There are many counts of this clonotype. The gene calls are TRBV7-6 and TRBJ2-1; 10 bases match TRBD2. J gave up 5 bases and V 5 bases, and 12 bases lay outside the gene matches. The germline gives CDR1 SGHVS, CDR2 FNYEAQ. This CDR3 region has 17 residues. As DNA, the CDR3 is TGTGCCAGCAGCCTCAATAGCGGGGGGACACTTAACAATGAGCAGTTCTTC. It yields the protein CASSLNSGGTLNNEQFF.

The CDR3 loop is CASSWGGTGVETQYF. The CDR3 DNA reads TGTGCCAGTAGTTGGGGCGGGACAGGGGTGGAGACCCAGTACTTC. This chain connects TRBV19 to TRBJ2-5; 10 bases are a match to TRBD1. This CDR3 spans 15 amino acids. Germline V gives CDR1 LNHDA, CDR2 SQIVND (reference sequence). J lost 5 bases, V lost 5 bases, and 8 bases had no gene match.

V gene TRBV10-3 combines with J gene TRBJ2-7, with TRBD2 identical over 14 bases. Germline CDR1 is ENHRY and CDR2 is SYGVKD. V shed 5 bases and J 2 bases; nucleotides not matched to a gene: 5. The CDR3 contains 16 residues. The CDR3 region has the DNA TGTGCCATCAGTCAAAAGGGACTAGCGGGAGCCTACGAGCAGTACTTC. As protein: CAISQKGLAGAYEQYF.

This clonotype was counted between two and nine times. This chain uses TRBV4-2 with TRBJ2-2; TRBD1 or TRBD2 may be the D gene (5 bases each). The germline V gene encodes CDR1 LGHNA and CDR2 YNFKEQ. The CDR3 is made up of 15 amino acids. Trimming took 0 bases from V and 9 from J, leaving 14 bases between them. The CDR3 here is CASSQDREFPRELFF. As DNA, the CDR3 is TGTGCCAGCAGCCAAGACAGGGAGTTCCCCAGGGAGCTGTTTTTT.

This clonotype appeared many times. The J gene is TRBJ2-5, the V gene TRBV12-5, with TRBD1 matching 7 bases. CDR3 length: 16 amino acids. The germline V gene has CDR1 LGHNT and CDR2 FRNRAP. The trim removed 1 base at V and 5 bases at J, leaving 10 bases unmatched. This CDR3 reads CASGLARGSGWETQYF. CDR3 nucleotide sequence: TGTGCTAGTGGTTTGGCCAGGGGGTCGGGGTGGGAGACCCAGTACTTC. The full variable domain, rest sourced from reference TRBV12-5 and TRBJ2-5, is DARVTQTPRHKVTEMGQEVTMRCQPILGHNTVFWYRQTMMQGLELLAYFRNRAPLDDSGMPKDRFSAEMPDATLATLKIQPSEPRDSAVYFCASGLARGSGWETQYFGPGTRLLVL.

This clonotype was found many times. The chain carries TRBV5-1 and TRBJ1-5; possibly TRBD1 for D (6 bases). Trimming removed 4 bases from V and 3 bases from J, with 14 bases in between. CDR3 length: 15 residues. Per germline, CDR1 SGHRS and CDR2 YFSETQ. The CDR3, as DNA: TGCGCCAGCAGCAAGGACAGCTTTCCCAATCAGCCCCAGCATTTT. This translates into CASSKDSFPNQPQHF.

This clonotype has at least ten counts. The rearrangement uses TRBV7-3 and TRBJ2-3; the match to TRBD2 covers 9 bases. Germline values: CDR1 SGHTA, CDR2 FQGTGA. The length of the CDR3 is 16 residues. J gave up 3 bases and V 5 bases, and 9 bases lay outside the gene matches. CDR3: CASSPGVAGVTDTQYF. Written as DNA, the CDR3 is TGTGCCAGCAGCCCGGGGGTAGCGGGAGTTACAGATACGCAGTATTTT.

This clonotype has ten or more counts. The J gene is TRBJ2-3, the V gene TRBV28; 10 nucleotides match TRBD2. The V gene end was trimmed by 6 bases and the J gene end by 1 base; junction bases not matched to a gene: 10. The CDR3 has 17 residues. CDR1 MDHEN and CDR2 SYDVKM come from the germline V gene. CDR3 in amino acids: CASSLAGTSARTDTQYF. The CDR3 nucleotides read TGTGCCAGCAGCCTCGCCGGGACTAGCGCTCGCACAGATACGCAGTATTTT.

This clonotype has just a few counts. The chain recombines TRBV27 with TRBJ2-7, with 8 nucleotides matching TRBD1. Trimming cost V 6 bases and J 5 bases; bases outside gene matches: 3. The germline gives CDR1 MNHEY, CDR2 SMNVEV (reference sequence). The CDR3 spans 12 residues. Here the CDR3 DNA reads TGTGCCAGCAGGGACAGGGTCGACGAGCAGTACTTC. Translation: CASRDRVDEQYF.

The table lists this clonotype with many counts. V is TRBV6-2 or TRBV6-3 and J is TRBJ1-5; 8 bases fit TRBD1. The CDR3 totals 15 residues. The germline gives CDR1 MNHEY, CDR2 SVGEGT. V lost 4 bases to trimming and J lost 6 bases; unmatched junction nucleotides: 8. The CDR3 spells CASSFYQGAAQPQHF. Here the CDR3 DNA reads TGTGCCAGCAGTTTTTATCAGGGGGCCGCTCAGCCCCAGCATTTT.